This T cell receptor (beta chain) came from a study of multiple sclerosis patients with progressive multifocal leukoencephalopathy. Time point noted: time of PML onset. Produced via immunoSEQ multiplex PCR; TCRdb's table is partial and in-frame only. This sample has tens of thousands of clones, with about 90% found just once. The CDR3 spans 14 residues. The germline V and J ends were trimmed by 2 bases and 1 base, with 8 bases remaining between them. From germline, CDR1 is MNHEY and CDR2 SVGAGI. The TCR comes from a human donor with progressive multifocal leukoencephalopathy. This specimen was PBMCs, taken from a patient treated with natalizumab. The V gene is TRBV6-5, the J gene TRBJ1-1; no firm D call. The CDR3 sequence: CASSYGKPNTEAFF. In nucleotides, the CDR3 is TGTGCCAGCAGTTACGGTAAGCCGAACACTGAAGCTTTCTTT.